The sequence of this TCR beta chain was determined in a study of T cells in Graves' hyperthyroidism and ophthalmopathy. Turning to the study itself: Peripheral blood samples were taken at initial diagnosis, prior to any treatment.

Germline CDR1 is SGHVS and CDR2 is FQNEAQ. The CDR3 spans 14 residues. About this clonotype itself: The antigen is undetermined. A clone one base away is much larger, so this may be a read error.

Amplified TCR beta CDR3 regions came from RNA transcripts. Researchers ran a first-round RT-PCR on the TCR CDR3 using the HTBI primer set. TCRdb ran MiXCR on the multiplex PCR reads and lists one entry per CDR3 protein. The sample consists of 300,000 to 450,000 distinct CDR3 sequences, approximately 17% of them appearing once. Study-wide results and caveats: A model of 13 V-J pairs discriminated ophthalmopathy from stable hyperthyroidism.

Those with hyperthyroidism were 18 to 65 years old, newly diagnosed, and ill for under 2 months. Cells are PBMCs isolated from around 10 ml of fresh blood. The sequenced material came from blood. The chain joins TRBV7-8 to TRBJ1-1, with D possibly TRBD1 on 5 matching bases. The receptor was derived from a woman between 25 and 40 years old with Graves' hyperthyroidism that later progressed to Graves' ophthalmopathy. The CDR3 here is CASNLLARDTEAFF. The CDR3, as DNA: TGTGCCAGCAACTTACTGGCCAGGGACACTGAAGCTTTCTTT.